This section outlines one T cell receptor (beta chain) sequence together with its context. No antigen is known for it. This entry comes from a study of T-cell memory formation after mild COVID-19. Broader study findings: CD4+ contracting clones lay mainly in CM and EM, CD8+ ones in EMRA. Whether day 37 second-wave clones are SARS-CoV-2-specific was not confirmed.

This CDR3 is 14 amino acids long. CDR1 and CDR2 (germline): DFQATT, SNEGSKA (reference sequence). V was clipped by 1 base and J by 10 bases; unmatched bases: 8. TCR alpha and TCR beta cDNA libraries carrying sample barcodes and UMIs came from 5'RACE with constant-segment primers. One entry per CDR3 protein, called by TCRdb with MiXCR from the 5' RACE reads. The sample shows about 360,000 distinct CDR3 sequences, approximately 14% of them seen only once. This clonotype was obtained from a man between 18 and 35 years old who had mild COVID-19 (a few samples of this study predate the infection). Cell type and time point are not known. This chain links TRBV20-1 with TRBJ2-1, with 9 bases that match TRBD2. The source material was PBMCs or a T cell subset sorted from them (not recorded which). CDR3 sequence reads: CSARVPAGGPEQFF. The CDR3 DNA reads TGCAGTGCTAGAGTCCCAGCGGGGGGCCCGGAGCAGTTCTTC.